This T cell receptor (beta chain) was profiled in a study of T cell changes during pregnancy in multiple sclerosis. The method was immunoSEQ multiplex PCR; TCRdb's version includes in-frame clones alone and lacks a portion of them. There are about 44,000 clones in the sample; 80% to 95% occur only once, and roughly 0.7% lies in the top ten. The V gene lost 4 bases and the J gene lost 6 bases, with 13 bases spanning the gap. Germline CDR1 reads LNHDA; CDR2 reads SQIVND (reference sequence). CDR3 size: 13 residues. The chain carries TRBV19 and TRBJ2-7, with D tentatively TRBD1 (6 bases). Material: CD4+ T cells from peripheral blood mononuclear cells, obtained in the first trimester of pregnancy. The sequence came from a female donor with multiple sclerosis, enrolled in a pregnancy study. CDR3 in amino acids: CASSTTGHGEQYF. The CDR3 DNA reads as TGTGCCAGTAGTACAACGGGACACGGCGAGCAGTACTTC.